This T cell receptor (beta chain) was recovered during a study of T cell repertoires in cytomegalovirus infection. Study as a whole: Indications came from public TCR beta signatures; they pointed to CMV infection and to a matching HLA type.

Notes on this clonotype: Its specificity is unknown.

The CDR3 loop spans 16 amino acids. Per germline, CDR1 SGHVS and CDR2 FNYEAQ. The V end lost 5 bases, the J end lost 3 bases, and 19 bases lay between the germline ends. MiXCR, run by TCRdb on the reads, gives a single entry per CDR3 protein. The sample consists of about 920,000 distinct CDR3 sequences, about a third of them appearing once. Study-wide results and caveats: Carriers of CMV plus the relevant HLA were identified by cumulative public TCR beta family frequency.

This sequence was found in a human donor in good health (CMV status not recorded). Some clones in this sample may be carry-over from other donors' samples. The J gene is TRBJ1-2, the V gene TRBV7-6, with D perhaps matching TRBD1 (6 bases). The starting material was cultured CD8+ T cells from PBMCs, obtained from culture after CMV antigen stimulation. CDR3 nucleotides: TGTGCCAGCAGCCCAGGGACGGGGGGCTACCACTATGGCTACACCTTC. It yields the protein CASSPGTGGYHYGYTF. Using reference TRBV7-6 and TRBJ1-2 for the parts outside the CDR3, the full variable domain is GAGVSQSPRYKVTKRGQDVALRCDPISGHVSLYWYRQALGQGPEFLTYFNYEAQQDKSGLPNDRFSAERPEGSISTLTIQRTEQRDSAMYRCASSPGTGGYHYGYTFGSGTRLTVV.